This section outlines one T cell receptor (beta chain) sequence together with its context. The data belong to a study of blood T cell repertoires in COVID-19. Overall study context: Acute and convalescent COVID-19 samples came from the United States, Italy and Spain. PBMCs, B-cell-depleted T cells, or T cells were the source of the cDNA or gDNA that made up the material.

In the authors' methods: Estimated nucleated cell counts came from reference gene primer amplification. Profiled with immunoSEQ multiplex PCR; TCRdb holds only in-frame clones, not every one. V and J calls and clone size are copied from that table; D and trimming were computed from the DNA. The sample yields fewer than 150,000 clones, roughly 88% seen once. The CDR3 spans 13 residues. V lost 8 bases and J lost 3, with 14 bases in between. CDR1 and CDR2 from the germline V gene are MNHNY and SVGAGI (reference sequence). The sequence was collected from a woman in her 70s who had recovered from COVID-19. The sequencing sample was made of peripheral blood. This chain links TRBV6-6 with TRBJ2-7, with D possibly matching TRBD2 (6 bases). For the CDR3, the DNA is TGTGCCAGCGCGGGGTCCTACCTCTACGAGCAGTACTTC. It encodes CASAGSYLYEQYF.